One and the same sample provided the 22 T cell receptor beta chains below, sequenced in a study of T cell clonotyping in hematopoietic cell transplantation (dated by TCRdb to the early 2020s). The library was prepared using the immunoSEQ multiplex PCR assay. Drawn from immuneACCESS, this table holds only the in-frame rearrangements with V and J called that TCRdb kept. Clones are partly lost; checked studies trace under half to an unresolved V gene and leave the rest unexplained. The sample table contains 25,000 to 30,000 clones; only one count was recorded for 82% of them. Together, the top ten hold about 1.8% of the sample. Explained via the paper, the time point label denotes: recipient sample about 28 days before transplant, after cytoreduction. Specimen: peripheral blood mononuclear cells, collected before stem cell transplant. The receptors shown here come from a man aged 35 to 55 with acute myeloid leukemia. Some clones in this sample may be carry-over from other donors' samples.

This clone was seen only a few times. The identical CDR3 is also encoded by other nucleotide sequences in the sample. The V and J genes are TRBV6-5 and TRBJ1-1, with D unclear. CDR3 length equals 12 residues. In germline, CDR1 is MNHEY, CDR2 SVGAGI. Trimming pared 2 bases from V and 4 bases from J, leaving 5 bases between. The CDR3, as DNA: TGTGCCAGCAGTTACGGCGGCACTGAAGCTTTCTTT. Encoded protein: CASSYGGTEAFF.

The gene calls are TRBV5-8 and TRBJ1-3; maybe TRBD1 (6 bases). Trimming removed 2 bases at V and 4 bases at J, with 13 bases between. The CDR3 is 15 residues long. The germline V gene encodes CDR1 SGHTS and CDR2 YDEGEE. CDR3 sequence: CASSFGGAWGNTIYF. The CDR3, as DNA: TGTGCCAGCAGCTTTGGGGGCGCGTGGGGAAACACCATATATTTT.

This clone occurred once. The J gene is TRBJ1-1, the V gene TRBV7-2, with 8 bases identical to TRBD1. With V trimmed by 2 bases and J by 0 bases, 5 bases remained unmatched. From germline, CDR1 is SGHTA and CDR2 FQGNSA. The CDR3 runs 16 residues. The CDR3: CASSLLTGAVNTEAFF. DNA for the CDR3: TGTGCCAGCAGCTTACTGACAGGGGCCGTGAACACTGAAGCTTTCTTT.

This clone is a singleton in its sample. V gene TRBV7-9 combines with J gene TRBJ2-3; a possible D gene is TRBD2 (5 bases). Trimming took 10 bases from V and 2 from J, leaving 10 bases between them. The germline gives CDR1 SEHNR, CDR2 FQNEAQ (reference sequence). The CDR3 has 12 residues. In DNA form, the CDR3 reads TGTGCCACGGAGGTATCCACAGATACGCAGTATTTT. Translation gives CATEVSTDTQYF.

This chain joins TRBV5-6 and TRBJ2-2; 7 bases fit TRBD1. The ends lost 0 bases at V and 0 bases at J; junction bases unmatched: 2. From germline, CDR1 is SGHDT and CDR2 YYEEEE. The CDR3 totals 16 residues. The CDR3 DNA is TGTGCCAGCAGCTTGGTTCAGGGGGCGAACACCGGGGAGCTGTTTTTT. The encoded protein is CASSLVQGANTGELFF. The complete variable domain, with remaining parts taken from reference TRBV5-6 and TRBJ2-2, reads DAGVTQSPTHLIKTRGQQVTLRCSPKSGHDTVSWYQQALGQGPQFIFQYYEEEERQRGNFPDRFSGHQFPNYSSELNVNALLLGDSALYLCASSLVQGANTGELFFGEGSRLTVL.

In this sample, this clone turned up once. The CDR3 DNA reads TGTGCCAGCACTCCCAACATTATTAGCGGTCCGAACACCGGGGAGCTGTTTTTT. This sequence encodes CASTPNIISGPNTGELFF. This chain uses TRBV7-6 with TRBJ2-2; D possibly corresponds to TRBD2 (6 bases). V lost 7 bases, J lost 0 bases, and 21 bases lay in between. Looked up from germline, CDR1 is SGHVS and CDR2 is FNYEAQ. CDR3 length: 18 amino acids.

The rearrangement links TRBV5-1 to TRBJ1-1; 9 bases match TRBD1. This CDR3 spans 14 amino acids. The germline gives CDR1 SGHRS, CDR2 YFSETQ. The CDR3 DNA follows: TGCCCCGGCGGACAACAGGGGGCGAACACTGAAGCTTTCTTT. It codes for CPGGQQGANTEAFF.

Concerning this clone itself: The sample holds other DNA sequences that translate to the same CDR3. The CDR3 is CASSLGTTQGGYTF. The CDR3 DNA sequence: TGTGCCAGCAGCTTAGGGACAACCCAGGGAGGCTACACCTTC. The V call is TRBV7-8, the J call TRBJ1-2, with a possible D match to TRBD1 (5 bases). There are 14 residues in the CDR3. CDR1 SGHVS and CDR2 FQNEAQ come from the germline V gene. Trimming took 1 base from V and 8 from J, leaving 14 bases between them.

The chain employs TRBV6-1 and TRBJ2-7; perhaps TRBD2 as D (5 bases). CDR1 and CDR2 (germline): MNHNS, SASEGT. V was cut by 7 bases and J by 2 bases, with 12 bases left in between. The CDR3 consists of 13 residues. This CDR3 reads CASTSEVPYEQYF. The CDR3 coding sequence is TGTGCCAGCACCTCGGAGGTTCCCTACGAGCAGTACTTC.

The chain joins TRBV7-9 to TRBJ2-3, with D possibly matching TRBD1 (5 bases). The CDR3 contains 18 residues. Germline V gene lookup returns CDR1 SEHNR and CDR2 FQNEAQ (reference sequence). V lost 4 bases and J lost 0, with 20 bases in between. In DNA form, the CDR3 reads TGTGCCAGCAGCTCCCGGAGTCAGGGCGTAATTAGCACAGATACGCAGTATTTT. This gives the protein CASSSRSQGVISTDTQYF.

The rearrangement uses TRBV11-2 and TRBJ1-6, with a tentative D call TRBD1 (6 bases). V was trimmed by 0 bases and J by 10 bases, leaving 16 bases between them. The CDR3 consists of 16 residues. Germline V gives CDR1 SGHAT, CDR2 FQNNGV. For the CDR3, the DNA is TGTGCCAGCAGCTTAGACGGGTTAGGGGGTTACTCACCCCTCCACTTT. Translated, it gives CASSLDGLGGYSPLHF.

The rearrangement links TRBV7-9 to TRBJ2-7, with 9 bases that match TRBD1. Germline CDR1 reads SEHNR; CDR2 reads FQNEAQ (reference sequence). CDR3 size: 13 residues. Trimming took 3 bases from V and 4 from J; bases not matched to a gene: 1. The CDR3 here is CASSFGTGYEQYF. The CDR3 DNA sequence: TGTGCCAGCAGCTTCGGGACAGGGTACGAGCAGTACTTC.

The rearrangement links TRBV5-1 to TRBJ2-1, with 10 bases aligning to TRBD2. Trimming removed 2 bases from V and 0 bases from J; junction bases left unmatched: 2. CDR3 length: 16 amino acids. The germline gives CDR1 SGHRS, CDR2 YFSETQ. The CDR3 sequence: CASSFTSGISYNEQFF. The CDR3 DNA is TGCGCCAGCAGCTTCACTAGCGGGATCTCCTACAATGAGCAGTTCTTC.

The genes are TRBV21-1 and TRBJ2-5; the listed D gene, TRBD1, was not tested against the DNA. TRBV21-1 counts as a pseudogene. The CDR3 has 16 amino acids. The CDR3 spells CASSKENRVRRETQYF. The DNA for the CDR3 is TGTGCCAGCAGCAAAGAAAACAGGGTAAGACGAGAGACCCAGTACTTC.

The chain carries TRBV10-3 and TRBJ2-3; no clear D gene. The ends were cut back, 4 bases at V and 0 bases at J, with 11 bases in the middle. The CDR3 is 15 residues long. CDR1 is ENHRY and CDR2 is SYGVKD in the germline V gene. The CDR3: CAISVTDSSTDTQYF. The CDR3 nucleotides read TGTGCCATCAGTGTGACCGACTCAAGCACAGATACGCAGTATTTT.

The chain couples TRBV4-2 to TRBJ1-4; 7 positions agree with TRBD1. The V gene end was trimmed by 1 base and the J gene end by 7 bases; junction bases not matched to a gene: 9. Germline assignment: CDR1 LGHNA and CDR2 YNFKEQ. The CDR3 sequence is 16 residues long. The CDR3 DNA is TGTGCCAGCAGCCAAGTCCCGACAGGGTACGCTGAAAAACTGTTTTTT. Translation gives CASSQVPTGYAEKLFF.

The J gene is TRBJ1-1, the V gene TRBV5-6; TRBD1 matches 7 bases. V was pared by 2 bases and J by 7 bases, with 2 bases of the junction left unmatched. This CDR3 spans 12 amino acids. From germline, CDR1 is SGHDT and CDR2 YYEEEE. The CDR3 coding sequence is TGTGCCAGCAGCTTAGGGACAGATGAAGCTTTCTTT. Encoded protein: CASSLGTDEAFF.

V and J are TRBV10-3 and TRBJ2-7; D unclear. The V gene lost 2 bases and the J gene lost 2 bases, with 10 bases spanning the gap. Germline V gene lookup returns CDR1 ENHRY and CDR2 SYGVKD. The CDR3 has 14 amino acids. CDR3 loop: CAISEVQTPYEQYF. The CDR3 bases are TGTGCCATCAGTGAGGTGCAGACACCCTACGAGCAGTACTTC.

V gene TRBV10-3 combines with J gene TRBJ2-2; D is unclear. The CDR3 consists of 15 residues. Trimming shortened V by 8 bases and J by 4 bases, and 17 bases separated the two germline ends. Germline V gene lookup returns CDR1 ENHRY and CDR2 SYGVKD. The CDR3: CAIGRQKTATGELFF. The CDR3 nucleotides read TGTGCCATCGGAAGACAAAAAACAGCCACCGGGGAGCTGTTTTTT.

The genes are TRBV5-4 and TRBJ2-6, with D unresolved. V was trimmed by 4 bases and J by 0 bases, leaving 8 bases between them. The germline gives CDR1 SGHNT, CDR2 YYREEE (reference sequence). This CDR3 region has 15 residues. The CDR3 nucleotides read TGTGCCAGCAGCGAAGACGCCTCTGGGGCCAACGTCCTGACTTTC. Its translation: CASSEDASGANVLTF.

In its sample, this clone was seen once. The rearrangement joins TRBV7-8 to TRBJ2-7, with D unclear. Trimming removed 1 base at V and 4 bases at J, with 8 bases between. This CDR3 comprises 13 residues. Germline CDR1 SGHVS, CDR2 FQNEAQ. The CDR3 DNA reads as TGTGCCAGCAGCTTAGTGGGCCTTTACGAGCAGTACTTC. Encoded protein: CASSLVGLYEQYF.

This sequence joins TRBV30 and TRBJ1-1; D is unclear. V was trimmed by 5 bases and J by 8 bases, leaving 6 bases between them. There are 9 residues in the CDR3. CDR1 and CDR2 from the germline V gene are GTSNPN and SVGIG (reference sequence). The CDR3 DNA reads as TGTGCCTGGGATTTAGAAGCTTTCTTT. Its translation: CAWDLEAFF.